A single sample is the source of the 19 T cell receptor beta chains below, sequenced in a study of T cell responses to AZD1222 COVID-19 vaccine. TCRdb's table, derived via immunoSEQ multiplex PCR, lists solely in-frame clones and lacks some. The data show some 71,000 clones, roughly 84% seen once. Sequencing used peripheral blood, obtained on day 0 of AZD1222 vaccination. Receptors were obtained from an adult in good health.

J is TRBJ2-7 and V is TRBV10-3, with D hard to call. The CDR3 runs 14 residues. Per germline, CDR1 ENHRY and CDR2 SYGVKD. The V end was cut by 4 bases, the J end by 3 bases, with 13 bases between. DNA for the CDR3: TGTGCCATCAGTGTTGGGAACAGCCTCTACGAGCAGTACTTC. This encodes CAISVGNSLYEQYF.

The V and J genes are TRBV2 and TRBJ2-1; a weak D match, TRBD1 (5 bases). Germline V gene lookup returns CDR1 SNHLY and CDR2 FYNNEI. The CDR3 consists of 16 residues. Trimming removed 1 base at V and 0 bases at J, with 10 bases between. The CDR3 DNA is TGTGCCAGCAGTGAAGTGACAGCAAGCTCCTACAATGAGCAGTTCTTC. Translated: CASSEVTASSYNEQFF.

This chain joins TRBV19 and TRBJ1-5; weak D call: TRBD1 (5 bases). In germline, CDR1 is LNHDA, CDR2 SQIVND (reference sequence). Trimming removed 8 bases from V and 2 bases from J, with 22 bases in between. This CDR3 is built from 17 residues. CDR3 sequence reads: CASSSHQGNVGNQPQHF. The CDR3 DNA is TGTGCCAGTTCGTCCCATCAGGGTAACGTGGGCAATCAGCCCCAGCATTTT.

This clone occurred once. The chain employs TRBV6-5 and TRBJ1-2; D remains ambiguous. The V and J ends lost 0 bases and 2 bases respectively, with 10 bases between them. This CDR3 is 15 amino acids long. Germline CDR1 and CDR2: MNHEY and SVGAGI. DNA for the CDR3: TGTGCCAGCAGTTACTCGTTCAAGGGCAACTATGGCTACACCTTC. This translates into CASSYSFKGNYGYTF.

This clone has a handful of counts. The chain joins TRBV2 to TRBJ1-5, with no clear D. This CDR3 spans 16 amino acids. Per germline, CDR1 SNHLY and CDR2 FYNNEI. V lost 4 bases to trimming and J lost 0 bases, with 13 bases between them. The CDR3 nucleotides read TGTGCCAGCAGTGTTAGGGAAGATTATAGCAATCAGCCCCAGCATTTT. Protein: CASSVREDYSNQPQHF.

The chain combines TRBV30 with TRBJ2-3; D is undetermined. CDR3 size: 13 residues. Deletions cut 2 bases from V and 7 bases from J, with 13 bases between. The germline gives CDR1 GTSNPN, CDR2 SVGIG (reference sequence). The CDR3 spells CAWSPGPPNTQYF. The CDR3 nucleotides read TGTGCCTGGAGTCCGGGCCCGCCAAATACGCAGTATTTT.

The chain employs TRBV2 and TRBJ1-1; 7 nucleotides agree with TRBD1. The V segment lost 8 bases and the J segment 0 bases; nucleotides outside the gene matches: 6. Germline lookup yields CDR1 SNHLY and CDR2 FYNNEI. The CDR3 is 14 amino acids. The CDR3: CASVPGQMNTEAFF. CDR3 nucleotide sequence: TGTGCCAGCGTCCCGGGACAGATGAACACTGAAGCTTTCTTT.

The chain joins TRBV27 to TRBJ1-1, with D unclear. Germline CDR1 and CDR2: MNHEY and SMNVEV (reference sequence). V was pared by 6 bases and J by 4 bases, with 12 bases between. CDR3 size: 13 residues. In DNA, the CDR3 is TGTGCCAGCAGGTTGGCGGCTTTCACTGAAGCTTTCTTT. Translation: CASRLAAFTEAFF.

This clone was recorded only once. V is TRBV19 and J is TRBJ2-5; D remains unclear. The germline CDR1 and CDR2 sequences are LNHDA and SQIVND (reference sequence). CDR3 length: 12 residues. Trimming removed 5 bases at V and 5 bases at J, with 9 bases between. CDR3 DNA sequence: TGTGCCAGTAGTCAGACCGTCGAGACCCAGTACTTC. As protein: CASSQTVETQYF.

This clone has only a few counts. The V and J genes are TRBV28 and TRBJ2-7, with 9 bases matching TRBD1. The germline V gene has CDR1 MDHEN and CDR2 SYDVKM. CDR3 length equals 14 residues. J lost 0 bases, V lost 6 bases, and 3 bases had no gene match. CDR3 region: CASSRDRVSYEQYF. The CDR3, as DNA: TGTGCCAGCAGCCGGGACAGGGTCTCCTACGAGCAGTACTTC.

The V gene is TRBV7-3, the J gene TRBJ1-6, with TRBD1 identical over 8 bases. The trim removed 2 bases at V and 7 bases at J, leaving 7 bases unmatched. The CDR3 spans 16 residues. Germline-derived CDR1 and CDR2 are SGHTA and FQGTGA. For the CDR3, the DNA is TGTGCCAGCAGCTTAGCCGGACAGGGATCAAATTCACCCCTCCACTTT. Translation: CASSLAGQGSNSPLHF. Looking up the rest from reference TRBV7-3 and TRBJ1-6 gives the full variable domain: GAGVSQTPSNKVTEKGKYVELRCDPISGHTALYWYRQSLGQGPEFLIYFQGTGAADDSGLPNDRFFAVRPEGSVSTLKIQRTERGDSAVYLCASSLAGQGSNSPLHFGNGTRLTVT.

The CDR3 coding sequence is TGTGCCAGCAGGAAGACAGCGACCGGGGAGCTGTTTTTT. It is translated as CASRKTATGELFF. The chain joins TRBV28 to TRBJ2-2, with D maybe TRBD1 (5 bases). Germline V lookup: CDR1 MDHEN, CDR2 SYDVKM. This CDR3 comprises 13 residues. Deletions cut 6 bases from V and 5 bases from J, with 10 bases between.

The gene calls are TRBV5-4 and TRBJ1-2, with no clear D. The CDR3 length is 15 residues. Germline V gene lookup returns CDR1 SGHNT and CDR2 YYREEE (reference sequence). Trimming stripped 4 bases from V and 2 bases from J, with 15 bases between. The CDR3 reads CASSPLGSRNYGYTF. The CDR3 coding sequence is TGTGCCAGCAGCCCCCTAGGGTCTAGGAACTATGGCTACACCTTC.

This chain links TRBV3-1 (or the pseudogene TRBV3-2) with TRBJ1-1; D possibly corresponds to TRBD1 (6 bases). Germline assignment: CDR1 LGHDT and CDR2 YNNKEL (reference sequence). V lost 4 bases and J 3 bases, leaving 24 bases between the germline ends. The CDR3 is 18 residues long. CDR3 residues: CASSPNGGHPRGDTEAFF. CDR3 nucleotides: TGTGCCAGCAGCCCGAACGGGGGACACCCTCGGGGGGACACTGAAGCTTTCTTT.

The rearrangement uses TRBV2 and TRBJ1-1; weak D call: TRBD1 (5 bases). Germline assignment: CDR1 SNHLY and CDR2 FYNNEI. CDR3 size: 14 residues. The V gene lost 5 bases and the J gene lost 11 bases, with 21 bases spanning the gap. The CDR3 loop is CASSSTGGRGWAFF. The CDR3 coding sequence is TGTGCCAGCAGTTCCACAGGAGGCCGAGGGTGGGCTTTCTTT.

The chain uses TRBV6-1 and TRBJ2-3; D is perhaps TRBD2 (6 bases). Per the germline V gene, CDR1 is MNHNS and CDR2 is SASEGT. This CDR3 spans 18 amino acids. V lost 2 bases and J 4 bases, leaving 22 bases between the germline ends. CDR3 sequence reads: CASSESYLSGAHADTQYF. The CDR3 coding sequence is TGTGCCAGCAGTGAAAGTTACCTTAGCGGAGCCCACGCAGATACGCAGTATTTT.

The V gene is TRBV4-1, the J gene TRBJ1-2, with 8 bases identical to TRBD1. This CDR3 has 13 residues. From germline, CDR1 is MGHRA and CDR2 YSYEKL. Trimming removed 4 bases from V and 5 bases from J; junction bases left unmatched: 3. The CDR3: CASSPTGGYGYTF. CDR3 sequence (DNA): TGCGCCAGCAGCCCCACAGGGGGGTATGGCTACACCTTC.

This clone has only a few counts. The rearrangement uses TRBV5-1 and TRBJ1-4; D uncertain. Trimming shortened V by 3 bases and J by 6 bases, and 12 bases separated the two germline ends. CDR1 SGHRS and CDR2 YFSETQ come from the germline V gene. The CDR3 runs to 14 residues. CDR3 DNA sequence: TGCGCCAGCAGCTCCGGTCGGGCAGATGAAAAACTGTTTTTT. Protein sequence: CASSSGRADEKLFF.

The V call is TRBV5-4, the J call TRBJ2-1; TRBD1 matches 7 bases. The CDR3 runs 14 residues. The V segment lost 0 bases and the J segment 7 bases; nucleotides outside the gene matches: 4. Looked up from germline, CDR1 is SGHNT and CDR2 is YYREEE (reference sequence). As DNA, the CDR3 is TGTGCCAGCAGCTTGGCGGCCAGGGGGAATGAGCAGTTCTTC. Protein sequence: CASSLAARGNEQFF.